Only a few counts were recorded for the clone carrying this T cell receptor beta chain. Trimming took 3 bases from V and 2 from J, leaving 17 bases between them. CDR1 and CDR2 (germline): SQVTM, ANQGSEA. CDR3 size: 15 residues. These data are taken from a study of T cell repertoires in cytomegalovirus infection. TCRdb used MiXCR to reprocess the reads, holding one entry per CDR3 protein. Among 200,000 or so distinct CDR3 sequences listed, 28% were seen once. Sequenced sample: PBMCs. The chain couples TRBV29-1 to TRBJ2-7; D is perhaps TRBD1 (8 bases). The receptor's source is a human donor in good health (CMV status not recorded). Some clones in this sample may be carry-over from other donors' samples. CDR3 in DNA: TGCAGCGTTGAGTCCCCACAGGGGGGGACCTACGAGCAGTACTTC. It is translated as CSVESPQGGTYEQYF.